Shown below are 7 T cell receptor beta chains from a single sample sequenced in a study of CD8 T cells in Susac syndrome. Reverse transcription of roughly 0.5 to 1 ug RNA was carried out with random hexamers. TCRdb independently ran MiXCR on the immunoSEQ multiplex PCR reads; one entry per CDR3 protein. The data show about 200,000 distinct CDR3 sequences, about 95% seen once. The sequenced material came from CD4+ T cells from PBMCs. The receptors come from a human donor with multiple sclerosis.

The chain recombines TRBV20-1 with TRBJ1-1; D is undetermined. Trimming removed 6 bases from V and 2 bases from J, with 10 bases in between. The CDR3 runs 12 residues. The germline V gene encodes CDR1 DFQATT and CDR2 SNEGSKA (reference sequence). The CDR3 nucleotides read TGCAGTGCCCCACGACGTAACACTGAAGCTTTCTTT. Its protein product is CSAPRRNTEAFF.

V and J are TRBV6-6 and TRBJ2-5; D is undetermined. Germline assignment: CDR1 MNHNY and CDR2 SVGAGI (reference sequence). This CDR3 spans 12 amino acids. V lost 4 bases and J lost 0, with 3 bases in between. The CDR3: CASSSDQETQYF. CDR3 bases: TGTGCCAGCAGTTCGGACCAAGAGACCCAGTACTTC.

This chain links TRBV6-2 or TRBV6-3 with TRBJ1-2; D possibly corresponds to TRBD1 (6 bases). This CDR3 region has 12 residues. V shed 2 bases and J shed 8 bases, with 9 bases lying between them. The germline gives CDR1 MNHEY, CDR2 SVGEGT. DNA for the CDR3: TGTGCCAGCAGTTACCGGCAGGGGGGCTACACCTTC. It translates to CASSYRQGGYTF.

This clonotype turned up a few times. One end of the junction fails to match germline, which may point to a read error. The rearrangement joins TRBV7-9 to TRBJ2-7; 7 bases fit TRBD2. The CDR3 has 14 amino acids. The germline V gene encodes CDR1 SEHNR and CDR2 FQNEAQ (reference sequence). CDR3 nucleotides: TGTGCCAGCAGTTTAGCGGGCGGGTCCTACGAGCAGTACTTC. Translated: CASSLAGGSYEQYF.

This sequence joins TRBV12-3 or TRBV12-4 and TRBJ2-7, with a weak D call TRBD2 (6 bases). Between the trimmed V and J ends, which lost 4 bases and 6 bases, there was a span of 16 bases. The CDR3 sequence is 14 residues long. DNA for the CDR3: TGTGCCAGCAGTTCGCCTAGCGATTCGGTCGAGCAGTACTTC. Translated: CASSSPSDSVEQYF.

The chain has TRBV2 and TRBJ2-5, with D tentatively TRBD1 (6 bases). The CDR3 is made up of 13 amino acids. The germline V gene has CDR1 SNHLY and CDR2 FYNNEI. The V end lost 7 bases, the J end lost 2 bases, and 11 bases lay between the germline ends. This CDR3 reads CASNRQDQETQYF. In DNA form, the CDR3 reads TGTGCCAGCAACCGACAGGATCAAGAGACCCAGTACTTC.

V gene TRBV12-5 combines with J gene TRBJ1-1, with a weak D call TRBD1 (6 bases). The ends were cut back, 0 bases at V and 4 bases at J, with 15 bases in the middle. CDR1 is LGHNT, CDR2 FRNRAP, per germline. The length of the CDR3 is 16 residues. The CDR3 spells CASGLVIGGAATEAFF. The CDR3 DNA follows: TGTGCTAGTGGTTTGGTGATTGGGGGGGCCGCCACTGAAGCTTTCTTT.